What follows describes a single TCR beta chain. The antigen is unknown. Germline is not matched at one junction end, which may reflect a read error. The data are from a study of Graves' ophthalmopathy and Graves' hyperthyroidism. RNA transcripts were the template, and TCR beta CDR3 regions were amplified from them. Second-round multiplex PCR followed a first-round RT-PCR using HTBI primers. MiXCR, run by TCRdb on the multiplex PCR reads, gives a single entry per CDR3 protein. This sample has 650,000 to 900,000 distinct CDR3 sequences, with roughly 40% found just once. Regarding the study as a whole: Stable hyperthyroidism and ophthalmopathy were told apart by a 13-signature model, which achieved around 90% sensitivity and 65% to 83% specificity. Both a roughly 68% sensitivity and an approximately 75% specificity characterized the model's predictions of ophthalmopathy progression.

The length of the CDR3 is 14 residues. The germline V gene has CDR1 SEHNR and CDR2 FQNEAQ (reference sequence). What was sequenced was peripheral blood. V is TRBV7-9 and J is TRBJ2-2, with 9 positions matching TRBD2. This TCR was sampled from an adult man with Graves' ophthalmopathy. The CDR3 protein is CASSGGRNTGELFF. DNA for the CDR3: TGCGCCAGCAGCGGGGGGAGAAACACCGGGGAGCTGTTTTTT.